This passage covers 10 T cell receptor beta chains from one sample sequenced in a study of a mutant IDH1 vaccine in newly diagnosed glioma. TCRdb's copy holds only in-frame clones and misses some; the assay was immunoSEQ multiplex PCR. The sample lists some 28,000 clones, approximately 78% occurring once. Regarding time point: week 23, last vaccination. Mutant IDH1 20-mer peptide, at 300 ug, made up each vaccine dose, with topical imiquimod. No antigen is known for these receptors. The source was PBMCs, collected from a glioma patient whose treatment included an IDH1 peptide vaccine. The receptors come from a woman between 25 and 40 years old with glioma.

This chain uses TRBV9 with TRBJ1-6; TRBD1 agrees at 9 bases. After removal of 5 bases from V and 4 bases from J, the junction contained 10 bases not matched to a gene. Looked up from germline, CDR1 is SGDLS and CDR2 is YYNGEE. The CDR3 runs 17 residues. The CDR3 reads CASSDTPGQGYNSPLHF. In DNA, the CDR3 is TGTGCCAGCAGTGATACCCCGGGACAGGGATATAATTCACCCCTCCACTTT.

V and J are TRBV2 and TRBJ2-7; 9 nucleotides align to TRBD1. J was trimmed by 1 base and V by 5 bases; bases with no gene match: 6. In germline, CDR1 is SNHLY, CDR2 FYNNEI. The length of the CDR3 is 15 residues. CDR3 bases: TGTGCCAGCAGTATGACAGGGGGGGGTTCCTACGAGCAGTACTTC. Amino acid sequence: CASSMTGGGSYEQYF.

The rearrangement joins TRBV7-9 to TRBJ1-5; TRBD1 might be the D (5 bases). The germline V gene encodes CDR1 SEHNR and CDR2 FQNEAQ (reference sequence). V lost 5 bases and J lost 7, with 12 bases in between. CDR3 length equals 13 residues. The CDR3 region has the DNA TGTGCCAGCAGCCCCCGAAGGGGACAGCCCCAGCATTTT. This sequence encodes CASSPRRGQPQHF.

This chain connects TRBV6-1 to TRBJ1-2, with D perhaps TRBD1 (5 bases). Per germline, CDR1 MNHNS and CDR2 SASEGT. The CDR3 has 17 residues. Between the trimmed V and J ends, which lost 2 bases and 5 bases, there was a span of 21 bases. The CDR3 spells CASSESDRGSLWYGYTF. DNA of the CDR3: TGTGCCAGCAGTGAATCAGACAGAGGTAGCTTGTGGTATGGCTACACCTTC.

The CDR3 coding sequence is TGCGCCAGCAGCTTGCTGGGACAGGGTTCGAGGTCACCCCTCCACTTT. Amino acids: CASSLLGQGSRSPLHF. The chain is built from TRBV5-1 and TRBJ1-6; 9 bases line up with TRBD1. CDR3 length: 16 amino acids. V dropped 1 base and J dropped 10; count of bases not matched to a gene: 9. The germline V gene has CDR1 SGHRS and CDR2 YFSETQ.

The chain recombines TRBV5-1 with TRBJ1-1, with 11 bases aligning to TRBD1. Germline V gene data show CDR1 as SGHRS and CDR2 as YFSETQ. The CDR3 consists of 16 residues. With 4 bases clipped from V and 5 bases from J, the junction kept 10 bases outside the gene matches. CDR3 amino acids: CASSPDGQGAGTEAFF. CDR3 DNA sequence: TGCGCCAGCAGCCCCGATGGACAGGGGGCGGGAACTGAAGCTTTCTTT.

The chain combines TRBV7-2 with TRBJ2-7; maybe TRBD2 (6 bases). Germline CDR1 SGHTA, CDR2 FQGNSA. There are 14 residues in the CDR3. V lost 5 bases, J lost 5 bases, and 16 bases lay in between. The CDR3 is CASSQMGGLDEQYF. As DNA, the CDR3 is TGTGCCAGCAGCCAGATGGGGGGATTGGACGAGCAGTACTTC.

The sample holds one count of this clone. J is TRBJ1-2 and V is TRBV5-6; perhaps TRBD1 as D (5 bases). The V gene lost 0 bases and the J gene lost 7 bases, with 10 bases spanning the gap. The germline V gene encodes CDR1 SGHDT and CDR2 YYEEEE. The CDR3 sequence is 13 residues long. The DNA of the CDR3 is TGTGCCAGCAGCTTGGCCTGGGGGACTGGCTACACCTTC. This sequence encodes CASSLAWGTGYTF.

The J gene is TRBJ1-1, the V gene TRBV19; D is unresolved. CDR3 length: 12 residues. V lost 3 bases and J 8 bases, leaving 10 bases between the germline ends. Germline CDR1 and CDR2: LNHDA and SQIVND (reference sequence). CDR3 loop: CASSMPGWEAFF. CDR3 sequence (DNA): TGTGCCAGTAGTATGCCGGGGTGGGAAGCTTTCTTT.

The chain recombines TRBV29-1 with TRBJ1-1; D is uncertain. The CDR3 sequence is 14 residues long. Germline V CDR1 and CDR2: SQVTM, ANQGSEA. V lost 4 bases, J lost 3 bases, and 15 bases lay in between. CDR3 sequence reads: CSVVVGLRYTEAFF. For the CDR3, the DNA is TGCAGCGTTGTGGTCGGGCTAAGGTACACTGAAGCTTTCTTT. The entire variable domain, with the rest obtained from reference TRBV29-1 and TRBJ1-1, is as follows: SAVISQKPSRDICQRGTSLTIQCQVDSQVTMMFWYRQQPGQSLTLIATANQGSEATYESGFVIDKFPISRPNLTFSTLTVSNMSPEDSSIYLCSVVVGLRYTEAFFGQGTRLTVV.